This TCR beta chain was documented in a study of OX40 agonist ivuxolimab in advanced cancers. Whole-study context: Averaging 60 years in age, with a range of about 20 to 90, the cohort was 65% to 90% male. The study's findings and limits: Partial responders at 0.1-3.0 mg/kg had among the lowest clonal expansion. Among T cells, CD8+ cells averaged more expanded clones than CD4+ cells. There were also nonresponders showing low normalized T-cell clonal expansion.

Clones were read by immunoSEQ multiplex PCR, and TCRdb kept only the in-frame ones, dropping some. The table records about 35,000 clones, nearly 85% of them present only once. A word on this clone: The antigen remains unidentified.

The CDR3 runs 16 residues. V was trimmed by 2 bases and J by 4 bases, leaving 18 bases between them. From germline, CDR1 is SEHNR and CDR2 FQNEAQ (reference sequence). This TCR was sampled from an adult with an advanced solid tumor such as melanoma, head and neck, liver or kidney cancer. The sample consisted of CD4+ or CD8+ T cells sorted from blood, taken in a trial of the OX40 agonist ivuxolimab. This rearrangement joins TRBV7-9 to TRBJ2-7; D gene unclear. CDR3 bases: TGTGCCAGCAGCTTACAAGGTGGGGTGAGTGGGTACGAGCAGTACTTC. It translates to CASSLQGGVSGYEQYF.